One and the same sample provided the 8 T cell receptor beta chains below, sequenced in a study of T cell responses to AZD1222 COVID-19 vaccine. Profiled with immunoSEQ multiplex PCR; TCRdb holds only in-frame clones, not every one. The table shows 100,000 to 150,000 clones, with 92% occurring only once. Here the sequenced sample was peripheral blood, taken 28 days after the second AZD1222 dose. These receptors were obtained from an adult who received the AZD1222 COVID-19 vaccine.

The chain employs TRBV6-5 and TRBJ1-5; D is possibly TRBD1 (6 bases). Between the trimmed V and J ends, which lost 4 bases and 0 bases, there was a span of 13 bases. This CDR3 spans 16 amino acids. Germline V gives CDR1 MNHEY, CDR2 SVGAGI. The CDR3 loop is CASSSKQGNSNQPQHF. In DNA, the CDR3 is TGTGCCAGCAGTTCAAAACAGGGAAATAGCAATCAGCCCCAGCATTTT.

This chain joins TRBV6-6 and TRBJ1-2; perhaps TRBD1 as D (5 bases). This CDR3 spans 14 amino acids. Trimming removed 6 bases at V and 4 bases at J, with 15 bases between. Per the germline V gene, CDR1 is MNHNY and CDR2 is SVGAGI (reference sequence). The CDR3 loop reads CASSHGGSGYGYTF. CDR3 bases: TGTGCCAGCAGCCATGGGGGGTCAGGCTATGGCTACACCTTC.

The chain couples TRBV5-1 to TRBJ2-7; 7 bases are shared with TRBD2. The V segment lost 0 bases and the J segment 2 bases; nucleotides outside the gene matches: 2. The V gene's germline CDR1 is SGHRS and CDR2 YFSETQ. The CDR3 sequence is 14 residues long. In DNA, the CDR3 is TGCGCCAGCAGCTTGGTTGCGGGAGCCTACGAGCAGTACTTC. This encodes CASSLVAGAYEQYF.

CDR3 bases: TGTGCCACCAGCACGAGGACAGGGAAGAGGAATGGCTACACCTTC. Its protein product is CATSTRTGKRNGYTF. The genes are TRBV15 and TRBJ1-2; 8 bases agree with TRBD1. Germline V gene sequence: CDR1 LNHNV, CDR2 YYDKDF (reference sequence). CDR3 length equals 15 residues. V dropped 4 bases and J dropped 6; count of bases not matched to a gene: 10.

CDR3 nucleotide sequence: TGTGCCAGCAGCTCCGGGACAGGTCATTCTGGAAACACCATATATTTT. Translated: CASSSGTGHSGNTIYF. The chain couples TRBV11-2 to TRBJ1-3; 8 bases map to TRBD1. The germline V gene has CDR1 SGHAT and CDR2 FQNNGV. J lost 1 base, V lost 4 bases, and 6 bases had no gene match. The CDR3 runs to 16 residues.

The rearrangement uses TRBV25-1 and TRBJ2-1, with 8 bases matching TRBD2. CDR1 is MGHDK and CDR2 is SYGVNS in the germline V gene. This CDR3 comprises 18 residues. The V and J ends lost 6 bases and 2 bases, in that order; junction bases with no gene match: 15. CDR3 nucleotides: TGTGCCAGCAGCGCCCCTGGGGCTAGCGGGCGAGCCTACAATGAGCAGTTCTTC. Translation gives CASSAPGASGRAYNEQFF. Full variable domain (remainder filled in from reference TRBV25-1 and TRBJ2-1): EADIYQTPRYLVIGTGKKITLECSQTMGHDKMYWYQQDPGMELHLIHYSYGVNSTEKGDLSSESTVSRIRTEHFPLTLESARPSHTSQYLCASSAPGASGRAYNEQFFGPGTRLTVL.

The chain combines TRBV6-1 with TRBJ2-7; D remains ambiguous. This CDR3 comprises 13 residues. Germline CDR1 and CDR2: MNHNS and SASEGT. V lost 1 base to trimming and J lost 2 bases, with 6 bases between them. The CDR3 loop reads CASSEENTYEQYF. CDR3 nucleotides: TGTGCCAGCAGTGAAGAGAACACCTACGAGCAGTACTTC.

This clone is a singleton in its sample. The chain has TRBV15 and TRBJ1-4; D is uncertain. The germline V gene encodes CDR1 LNHNV and CDR2 YYDKDF (reference sequence). CDR3 length equals 14 residues. The V and J ends lost 0 bases and 8 bases respectively, with 10 bases between them. CDR3: CATSRDVVLEKLFF. The CDR3, as DNA: TGTGCCACCAGCAGAGATGTTGTTTTGGAAAAACTGTTTTTT.